This TCR beta chain appears in the sequencing data of a study of blood T cell repertoires in COVID-19. In the authors' workflow: Estimates of nucleated cell counts were drawn from the amplification of reference gene primers. Only in-frame clones appear in the TCRdb table, and some are missing; sequencing was by immunoSEQ multiplex PCR. V, J and clone size are taken as reported in that table, and D and trimming were inferred from the DNA itself. The sample holds 60,000 to 65,000 clones, approximately 80% seen once. The Seattle patients joined while their infection was active and were tracked longitudinally afterward. V was clipped by 4 bases and J by 2 bases; unmatched bases: 3. Per germline, CDR1 SGHDT and CDR2 YYEEEE. The CDR3 length is 14 residues.

This chain joins TRBV5-6 and TRBJ1-3; the match to TRBD1 covers 7 bases. The sample comprised peripheral blood. The TCR comes from a man in his 60s with COVID-19, enrolled during active disease. This CDR3 reads CASSLTGTGNTIYF. The CDR3 DNA is TGTGCCAGCAGCCTGACAGGGACTGGAAACACCATATATTTT.